This TCR beta chain was found in a study of T-cell memory formation after mild COVID-19. Employing constant-segment primers, 5'RACE generated TCR alpha and TCR beta cDNA libraries bearing sample barcodes and UMIs. TCRdb recomputed calls from the 5' RACE reads with MiXCR, one row per CDR3 protein. The sample lists about 340,000 distinct CDR3 sequences, approximately 15% occurring once. The CDR3 is made up of 13 amino acids. V was pared by 5 bases and J by 6 bases, with 9 bases of the junction left unmatched. Germline V CDR1 and CDR2: GTSNPN, SVGIG (reference sequence). This rearrangement joins TRBV30 to TRBJ2-7; 8 nucleotides align to TRBD1. Input material: PBMCs or a T cell subset sorted from them (not recorded which). The TCR comes from a man between 18 and 35 years old who had mild COVID-19 (a few samples of this study predate the infection). Cell type and time point are not known. CDR3 region: CAWQKQGASEQYF. DNA for the CDR3: TGTGCCTGGCAGAAGCAGGGGGCCTCCGAGCAGTACTTC. The full variable domain, its missing parts supplied by reference TRBV30 and TRBJ2-7, is SQTIHQWPATLVQPVGSPLSLECTVEGTSNPNLYWYRQAAGRGLQLLFYSVGIGQISSEVPQNLSASRPQDRQFILSSKKLLLSDSGFYLCAWQKQGASEQYFGPGTRLTVT.